These 31 T cell receptor beta chains came from one sample sequenced in a study of Graves' ophthalmopathy and Graves' hyperthyroidism. RNA transcripts were the source from which TCR beta CDR3 regions were amplified. An initial RT-PCR round employing HTBI primers preceded a second-round multiplex PCR. TCRdb used MiXCR to reprocess the multiplex PCR reads, holding one entry per CDR3 protein. This sample has more than 1,000,000 distinct CDR3 sequences; roughly two fifths occur once, and the top ten carry 8.5% to 14%. Sequencing used peripheral blood or thyroid tissue (not recorded which). These receptors were taken from an adult man with Graves' hyperthyroidism.

This clonotype was counted between two and nine times. The junction differs from germline at one of its ends, possibly a read error. V gene TRBV5-1 combines with J gene TRBJ2-5, with 14 positions matching TRBD2. The CDR3 has 16 amino acids. Germline V lookup: CDR1 SGHRS, CDR2 YFSETQ. CDR3 region: CASRYGLAGGGETQYF. As DNA, the CDR3 is TGTGCCAGCAGATATGGACTAGCGGGGGGTGGTGAGACCCAGTACTTC.

The sample holds many counts of this clonotype. One end of the junction fails to match germline, which may point to a read error. The V gene is TRBV5-1, the J gene TRBJ1-1; D might be TRBD1 (5 bases). The CDR3 totals 12 residues. Germline assignment: CDR1 SGHRS and CDR2 YFSETQ. Here the CDR3 reads CASSPQGTEAFF. The CDR3 nucleotides read TGTGCCAGCAGCCCTCAGGGCACTGAAGCTTTCTTT.

V usage is TRBV7-2 and J usage is TRBJ1-3; D perhaps matches TRBD1 (6 bases). CDR3 size: 14 residues. Trimming cost V 6 bases and J 7 bases, with 16 bases left between them. Germline CDR1 reads SGHTA; CDR2 reads FQGNSA. CDR3 DNA sequence: TGTGCCAGCAGACGGACCTCAGGGGTTAACACCATATATTTT. This translates into CASRRTSGVNTIYF.

This clonotype was picked up a small number of times. The rearrangement joins TRBV6-5 to TRBJ2-2, with 7 bases matching TRBD1. From germline, CDR1 is MNHEY and CDR2 SVGAGI. The CDR3 sequence is 15 residues long. J gave up 3 bases and V 1 base, and 2 bases lay outside the gene matches. This chain's CDR3 is CASSYYRGDTGELFF. CDR3 coding DNA: TGTGCCAGCAGTTACTACAGGGGAGACACCGGGGAGCTGTTTTTT.

Many counts were recorded for this clonotype. The chain uses TRBV7-9 and TRBJ1-2, with TRBD1 as a possible D gene (6 bases). The germline CDR1 and CDR2 sequences are SEHNR and FQNEAQ (reference sequence). The CDR3 extends over 13 amino acids. Trimming cost V 4 bases and J 4 bases, with 10 bases left between them. The CDR3 protein is CASSSDRVYGYTF. The DNA of the CDR3 is TGTGCCAGCAGCTCGGACAGAGTCTATGGCTACACCTTC.

This clonotype was found a few times. The V gene is TRBV6-2 or TRBV6-3, the J gene TRBJ1-5; D is undetermined. CDR1 is MNHEY, CDR2 SVGEGT, per germline. The CDR3 is 14 amino acids. Deletions cut 8 bases from V and 2 bases from J, with 13 bases between. The CDR3 reads CASSGGPGNQPQHF. In DNA form, the CDR3 reads TGTGCCAGCTCTGGCGGTCCGGGCAATCAGCCCCAGCATTTT.

The chain carries TRBV6-5 and TRBJ1-2; D is undetermined. V was clipped by 4 bases and J by 8 bases, with 14 bases between them. Germline CDR1 and CDR2: MNHEY and SVGAGI. This CDR3 is 13 amino acids long. The CDR3: CASSLGVYGGYTF. In nucleotides, the CDR3 is TGTGCCAGCAGTTTAGGAGTCTATGGGGGCTACACCTTC.

Worth noting for this clonotype: A read error may produce the germline difference seen at one junction end. The chain employs TRBV25-1 and TRBJ1-6; tentatively, D is TRBD1 (6 bases). Germline CDR1 and CDR2: MGHDK and SYGVNS. The CDR3 runs to 15 residues. Written as DNA, the CDR3 is TGCGCCAGCAGACAAGATGGACAGCGAGGTTCACCCCTCCACTTT. It encodes CASRQDGQRGSPLHF. Together with reference TRBV25-1 and TRBJ1-6, the CDR3 gives the full variable domain: EADIYQTPRYLVIGTGKKITLECSQTMGHDKMYWYQQDPGMELHLIHYSYGVNSTEKGDLSSESTVSRIRTEHFPLTLESARPSHTSQYLCASRQDGQRGSPLHFGNGTRLTVT.

This clonotype turned up a few times. This chain joins TRBV6-1 and TRBJ2-7; possibly TRBD1 for D (6 bases). The V gene lost 5 bases and the J gene lost 3 bases, with 17 bases spanning the gap. The CDR3 is 15 amino acids. The germline V gene encodes CDR1 MNHNS and CDR2 SASEGT. The CDR3 loop is CASSWGKQGDYEQYF. The CDR3 DNA reads TGTGCCAGCAGTTGGGGAAAACAGGGAGACTACGAGCAGTACTTC.

The chain employs TRBV6-6 and TRBJ2-5; 10 bases agree with TRBD2. V dropped 9 bases and J dropped 4; count of bases not matched to a gene: 11. CDR1 and CDR2 (germline): MNHNY, SVGAGI (reference sequence). CDR3 length: 15 residues. The CDR3 region has the DNA TGTGCCAGTGCAGGTAGCGGGGGGATCGCAGAGACCCAGTACTTC. Residues: CASAGSGGIAETQYF.

Ten or more counts support this clonotype. This rearrangement joins TRBV6-5 to TRBJ2-6; unclear D gene. CDR3 size: 14 residues. Trimming removed 10 bases at V and 0 bases at J, with 10 bases between. Germline assignment: CDR1 MNHEY and CDR2 SVGAGI. DNA of the CDR3: TGTGCCACAACACCAGTCTCTGGGGCCAACGTCCTGACTTTC. Protein sequence: CATTPVSGANVLTF.

This clonotype was picked up a small number of times. The chain carries TRBV4-3 and TRBJ2-7; the D is unclear. The CDR3 is 13 residues long. V gave up 2 bases and J gave up 2 bases, with 7 bases separating them. Germline loops: CDR1 LGHNA, CDR2 YSLEER. CDR3 DNA: TGCGCCAGCAGCCAAACGTGGGCCTACGAGCAGTACTTC. Encoded protein: CASSQTWAYEQYF.

V is TRBV10-2 and J is TRBJ2-5; TRBD2 matches 16 bases. Germline CDR1 WSHSY, CDR2 SAAADI. V dropped 8 bases and J dropped 5; count of bases not matched to a gene: 8. CDR3 length: 16 residues. This CDR3 is CASAGLAGGLLETQYF. The CDR3 DNA sequence: TGCGCCAGCGCGGGACTAGCGGGGGGGCTTTTGGAGACCCAGTACTTC.

This chain links TRBV5-4 with TRBJ1-1, with D possibly being TRBD1 (5 bases). This CDR3 has 15 amino acids. CDR1 is SGHNT, CDR2 YYREEE, per germline (reference sequence). Trimming removed 2 bases from V and 2 bases from J, with 13 bases in between. The CDR3, as DNA: TGTGCCAGCAGCTTAAGACAGCGAGGTAACACTGAAGCTTTCTTT. This codes for CASSLRQRGNTEAFF. The full variable domain, in which reference TRBV5-4 and TRBJ1-1 provide the parts outside the CDR3, is ETGVTQSPTHLIKTRGQQVTLRCSSQSGHNTVSWYQQALGQGPQFIFQYYREEENGRGNFPPRFSGLQFPNYSSELNVNALELDDSALYLCASSLRQRGNTEAFFGQGTRLTVV.

Turning to this clonotype: A much larger clone is a single base away; this may be a read error. The gene calls are TRBV20-1 and TRBJ1-1; TRBD1 might be the D (6 bases). The germline V gene encodes CDR1 DFQATT and CDR2 SNEGSKA (reference sequence). This CDR3 contains 14 residues. In nucleotides, the CDR3 is TGCAGCCTCGGGGGGGGCAACTGGAGCACTGAAGCTTTCTTT. It is translated as CSLGGGNWSTEAFF.

This clonotype came up many times. The J gene is TRBJ2-6, the V gene TRBV9; 10 bases fit TRBD1. The CDR3 length is 19 residues. Germline lookup yields CDR1 SGDLS and CDR2 YYNGEE. V lost 4 bases and J lost 4; bases outside the gene matches: 14. The CDR3 reads CASSTRQGARTEGANVLTF. Here the CDR3 DNA reads TGTGCCAGCAGCACGAGACAGGGGGCGCGAACGGAAGGGGCCAACGTCCTGACTTTC.

This rearrangement joins TRBV5-1 to TRBJ1-1; D perhaps matches TRBD1 (5 bases). Germline loops: CDR1 SGHRS, CDR2 YFSETQ. CDR3 length: 13 amino acids. V was cut by 6 bases and J by 3 bases, with 12 bases left in between. CDR3 sequence reads: CASTGEADTEAFF. CDR3 nucleotides: TGCGCCAGCACGGGGGAGGCCGACACTGAAGCTTTCTTT.

The chain has TRBV25-1 and TRBJ2-7; maybe TRBD2 (6 bases). Trimming took off 8 bases at V and 0 bases at J, with 14 bases between the two ends. The CDR3 consists of 14 residues. Germline V CDR1 and CDR2: MGHDK, SYGVNS. CDR3 amino acids: CASSPLAASYEQYF. The CDR3 DNA follows: TGTGCCAGCTCACCTTTAGCGGCCTCCTACGAGCAGTACTTC.

The V call is TRBV4-1, the J call TRBJ2-7; possible D gene TRBD1, 6 bases. Germline V gene data show CDR1 as MGHRA and CDR2 as YSYEKL. This CDR3 is built from 15 residues. The V end was cut by 6 bases, the J end by 6 bases, with 21 bases between. CDR3 in DNA: TGCGCCAGCAGTACAACAGGACAGAAACGAGGCGAGCAGTACTTC. Translating gives CASSTTGQKRGEQYF.

This clonotype came up a few times. The chain has TRBV5-4 and TRBJ1-1; D is perhaps TRBD1 (5 bases). V lost 1 base and J lost 3, with 19 bases in between. Germline V CDR1 and CDR2: SGHNT, YYREEE (reference sequence). The CDR3 spans 17 residues. The CDR3 bases are TGTGCCAGCAGCTTGTCGGGACTATCCCTGGTGGACACTGAAGCTTTCTTT. It encodes CASSLSGLSLVDTEAFF.

Here the CDR3 reads CASPQGVGQPQHF. CDR3 in DNA: TGTGCCAGTCCCCAGGGGGTGGGTCAGCCCCAGCATTTT. The rearrangement uses TRBV12-3 or TRBV12-4 and TRBJ1-5; TRBD1 agrees at 7 bases. The CDR3 is 13 amino acids. The J segment lost 6 bases and the V segment lost 9 bases, leaving 8 bases of the junction unmatched.

This clonotype was counted ten times or more. The CDR3 region has the DNA TGCGCCAGCAGCCAAGAGGGACAGGAAGCTAACTATGGCTACACCTTC. Its protein product is CASSQEGQEANYGYTF. The J gene is TRBJ1-2, the V gene TRBV4-1, with 8 bases that match TRBD1. Unmatched junction bases numbered 3, after V lost 0 bases and J lost 0 bases. Germline V gene lookup returns CDR1 MGHRA and CDR2 YSYEKL. The CDR3 runs 16 residues.

The chain links TRBV28 to TRBJ1-2; D perhaps matches TRBD1 (5 bases). V was trimmed by 7 bases and J by 8 bases, leaving 20 bases between them. Germline V CDR1 and CDR2: MDHEN, SYDVKM. This CDR3 is 14 amino acids long. In DNA, the CDR3 is TGTGCCAGCAACCCGGGACCGAGGATTATGGGCTACACCTTC. Residues: CASNPGPRIMGYTF.

V and J are TRBV19 and TRBJ1-5; unclear D gene. Deletions cut 3 bases from V and 0 bases from J, with 12 bases between. Germline lookup yields CDR1 LNHDA and CDR2 SQIVND (reference sequence). There are 16 residues in the CDR3. The CDR3 DNA is TGTGCCAGTAGTATCGGTGGGCCGTATAGCAATCAGCCCCAGCATTTT. Its translation is CASSIGGPYSNQPQHF.

The chain combines TRBV4-1 with TRBJ1-1; no reliable D call. The CDR3 spans 14 residues. The ends were cut back, 4 bases at V and 5 bases at J, with 14 bases in the middle. Germline CDR1 is MGHRA and CDR2 is YSYEKL. CDR3 in amino acids: CASSRDRRWTEAFF. The CDR3 coding sequence is TGCGCCAGCAGCCGCGATCGGCGATGGACTGAAGCTTTCTTT.

The rearrangement uses TRBV14 and TRBJ1-1; possibly TRBD1 for D (6 bases). This CDR3 comprises 14 residues. In germline, CDR1 is SGHDN, CDR2 FVKESK. V was shortened by 2 bases and J by 5 bases, with 12 bases between the two germline ends. CDR3 loop: CASSQKWGQTEAFF. CDR3 DNA: TGTGCCAGCAGCCAAAAATGGGGGCAAACTGAAGCTTTCTTT.

This clonotype occurred once. The V call is TRBV27, the J call TRBJ1-1; 10 bases map to TRBD1. Germline V gene data show CDR1 as MNHEY and CDR2 as SMNVEV (reference sequence). The V and J ends lost 8 bases and 1 base, in that order; junction bases with no gene match: 7. CDR3 length: 15 amino acids. This CDR3 reads CASSGQGMRNTEAFF. The CDR3 DNA sequence: TGTGCCAGCTCGGGACAGGGGATGAGGAACACTGAAGCTTTCTTT.

Concerning this clonotype itself: The CDR3 end shows no conserved phenylalanine or tryptophan, and so a read error is likely. No DNA is shown, since the ends of the CDR3 on it are uncertain; the CDR3 is the one TCRdb lists. This sequence joins TRBV7-9 and TRBJ2-7. The CDR3 has 8 amino acids, counting both end residues. Germline CDR1 and CDR2: SEHNR and FQNEAQ (reference sequence). The CDR3 sequence is CASSFRTL.

V usage is TRBV13 and J usage is TRBJ2-3, with 8 bases fitting TRBD1. The CDR3 length is 16 residues. After removal of 5 bases from V and 10 bases from J, the junction contained 17 bases not matched to a gene. CDR1 is PRHDT and CDR2 is FYEKMQ in the germline V gene (reference sequence). CDR3 DNA sequence: TGTGCCAGCAGCCCCCCCGTCGGACAGGGCGGTGGAGCGCAGTATTTT. Its protein product is CASSPPVGQGGGAQYF.

This clonotype was counted ten times or more. V is TRBV10-3 and J is TRBJ1-1; 7 nucleotides agree with TRBD1. V lost 2 bases and J lost 3; bases outside the gene matches: 18. This CDR3 contains 19 residues. Germline loops: CDR1 ENHRY, CDR2 SYGVKD. The CDR3 here is CAISEPVRISGGGDTEAFF. As DNA, the CDR3 is TGTGCCATCAGTGAGCCCGTTCGAATATCAGGGGGGGGAGACACTGAAGCTTTCTTT.

This clonotype has a count of ten or more. V and J are TRBV2 and TRBJ2-7; D uncertain. This CDR3 contains 13 residues. CDR1 SNHLY and CDR2 FYNNEI come from the germline V gene. V shed 6 bases and J shed 7 bases, with 16 bases lying between them. The CDR3 nucleotides read TGTGCCAGCAGCAAAGAACACGAGGAGGAGCAGTACTTC. Encoded protein: CASSKEHEEEQYF.